This T cell receptor beta chain was profiled in a study of CD8 T cells in Susac syndrome (dated 2019 in TCRdb). Background on the whole study: Among the Susac syndrome patients who were sequenced, clinically active disease was present in 5 or 6 and clinical remission was observed in fewer than 10. At blood withdrawal, Susac syndrome patients were either therapy-naive, taking corticosteroids (in some cases with IVIg as well), or taking IVIg alone. Whether CD8+ T cell activation and differentiation in Susac syndrome was antigen driven was tested using repertoire sequencing. The study compared CD8+ T cell repertoire clonality among around 11 healthy donors, 14 Susac syndrome patients and roughly 16 multiple sclerosis patients. Study-wide findings and limitations: The study acknowledged that relatively few individuals were included in the TCR sequencing and HLA analysis. Looking at Susac-specific public clones, the researchers identified sixteen in the total CD8+ repertoire and roughly 5 in the CD8+ TEMRA repertoire. CD8+ repertoires in Susac syndrome showed clonal expansion, which was highest in CD8+ TEMRA cells and was greater in clinically active patients than in remitting patients.

Note on this clonotype: Its antigen remains unidentified. Per-base qualities were not stored, and no clone one base away is much larger.

Memory subsets for TEMRA sorting were defined by CD27 and CD45RA staining, since CD62L sheds upon thawing. Peripheral blood CD8+ and CD4+ T cells from healthy donors, Susac syndrome patients and multiple sclerosis patients were profiled using high-throughput TCR beta sequencing. For six Susac syndrome patients, sequencing was done on both total CD8+ T cells and sorted CD8+ TEMRA cells. The Susac syndrome patients fulfilled recently defined diagnostic criteria for either definite or probable disease. Bulk CD8+ and CD4+ T cells were purified by magnetic negative isolation, while CD8+ TEMRA cells were enriched using FACS. Blood was drawn into EDTA tubes, processed within 24 hours, and PBMCs were isolated by density gradient centrifugation. PBMCs destined for TCR sequencing were cryopreserved in liquid nitrogen and later thawed in a 37 °C water bath. Using fluorescence-activated cell sorting on a BD FACSAria III, CD8+ TEMRA cells were enriched from thawed PBMCs. The sorted or isolated CD4+, CD8+ and CD8+ TEMRA cells reached a purity of at least 90%.

RNA was extracted with the RNeasy kit and about 0.5 to 1 ug was reverse transcribed using random hexamers. The immunoSEQ multiplex PCR assay, covering 54 Vbeta and 13 Jbeta segments, was used to amplify TCR beta CDR3 regions. PCR amplification bias was corrected using a synthetic template baseline for primer optimization and computational correction. As for the authors' bioinformatics: Reads were annotated to V, D and J genes per IMGT and analyzed with immunoSEQ Analyzer, keeping only productive sequences. To calculate clonality, Shannon entropy was normalized by log2 of the number of productive unique sequences and then subtracted from one. For each patient and control, public and private clones were evaluated within the 100 most prevalent clones. A clone was defined as Susac-specific if it was absent from the healthy and MS cohorts, from some 980 published viral clones and from other ImmuneACCESS disease sequences. TCRdb trimmed the raw reads at Q25, called clones with MiXCR and kept productive beta chains. Every entry covers one CDR3 protein and lists the most common genes and DNA from its rows. TCRdb's processing, not the authors' own work, is the source of the V and J calls. The table for this sample lists just over 2,500 distinct CDR3 sequences; over 65% of them were counted only once. Of the sample, just under 20% is held by the ten largest clones.

The CDR3 covers 15 residues, taking in both the cysteine and the phenylalanine. Only the CDR3 DNA is retained, 45 bases long and in frame from the first base. Clipping removes 3 bases from V and 3 bases from J, with 4 as the unmatched junction base count. CDR1 and CDR2 were assigned from the germline V gene as SGHTA and FQGNSA. The sample comprised CD8+ TEMRA cells from PBMCs. The cell subset or site label corresponds to: FACS-sorted terminally differentiated effector memory CD8+ T cells re-expressing CD45RA (CD8+ TEMRA). The origin of this receptor is a human donor with Susac syndrome. The chain is encoded by TRBV7-2 joined to TRBJ2-3; a stretch of 9 junction bases matches TRBD2. The CDR3 loop reads CASSFDAGGTDTQYF. The nucleotide sequence is given as TGTGCCAGCAGCTTCGATGCGGGGGGGACAGATACGCAGTATTTT. The entire variable domain, with the stretches around the CDR3 drawn from the reference TRBV7-2 and TRBJ2-3 proteins, is GAGVSQSPSNKVTEKGKDVELRCDPISGHTALYWYRQSLGQGLEFLIYFQGNSAPDKSGLPSDRFSAERTGGSVSTLTIQRTQQEDSAVYLCASSFDAGGTDTQYFGPGTRLTVL.